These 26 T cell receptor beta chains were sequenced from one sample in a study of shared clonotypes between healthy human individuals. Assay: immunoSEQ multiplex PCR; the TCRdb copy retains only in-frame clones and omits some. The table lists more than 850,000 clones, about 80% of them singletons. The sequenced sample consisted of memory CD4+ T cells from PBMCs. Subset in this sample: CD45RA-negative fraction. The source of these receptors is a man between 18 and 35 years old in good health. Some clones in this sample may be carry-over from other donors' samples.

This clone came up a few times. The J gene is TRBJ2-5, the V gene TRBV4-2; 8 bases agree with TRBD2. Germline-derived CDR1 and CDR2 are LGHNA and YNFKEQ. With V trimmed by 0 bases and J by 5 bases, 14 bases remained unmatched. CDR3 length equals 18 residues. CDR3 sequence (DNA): TGTGCCAGCAGCCAAGATGGTCTCCGGGAGGGTAAGAAGGAGACCCAGTACTTC. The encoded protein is CASSQDGLREGKKETQYF.

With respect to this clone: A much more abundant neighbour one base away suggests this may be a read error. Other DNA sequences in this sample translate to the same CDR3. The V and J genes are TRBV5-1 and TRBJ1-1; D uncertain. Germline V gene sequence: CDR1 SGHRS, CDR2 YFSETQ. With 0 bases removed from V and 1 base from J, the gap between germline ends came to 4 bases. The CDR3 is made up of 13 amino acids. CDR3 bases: TGCGCCAGCAGCTTGGTACCGAACACTGAAGCTTTCTTT. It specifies CASSLVPNTEAFF.

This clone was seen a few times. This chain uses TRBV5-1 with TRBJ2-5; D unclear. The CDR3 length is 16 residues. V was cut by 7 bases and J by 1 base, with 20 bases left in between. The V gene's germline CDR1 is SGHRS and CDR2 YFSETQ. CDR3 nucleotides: TGCGCCAGCCGGTCGACTCCTAACAGAGGCCAAGAGACCCAGTACTTC. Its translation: CASRSTPNRGQETQYF.

The CDR3 protein is CASSQSAAYGYTF. In DNA form, the CDR3 reads TGTGCCAGCAGCCAATCGGCAGCGTATGGCTACACCTTC. The gene calls are TRBV16 and TRBJ1-2; D is unclear. In germline, CDR1 is KGHSY, CDR2 FQNENV. The ends were cut back, 0 bases at V and 5 bases at J, with 7 bases in the middle. The CDR3 runs to 13 residues.

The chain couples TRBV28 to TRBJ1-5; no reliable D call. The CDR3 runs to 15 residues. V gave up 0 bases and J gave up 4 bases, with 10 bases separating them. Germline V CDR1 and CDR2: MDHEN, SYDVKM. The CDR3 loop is CASSLWAVPNQPQHF. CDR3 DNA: TGTGCCAGCAGTTTATGGGCAGTCCCTAATCAGCCCCAGCATTTT.

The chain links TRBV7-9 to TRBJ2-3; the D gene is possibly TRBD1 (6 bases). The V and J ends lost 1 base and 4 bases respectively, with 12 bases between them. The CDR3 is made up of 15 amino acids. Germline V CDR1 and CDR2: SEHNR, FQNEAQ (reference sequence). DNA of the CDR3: TGTGCCAGCAGCTTAGTACTAGGGGGAGCAGATACGCAGTATTTT. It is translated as CASSLVLGGADTQYF.

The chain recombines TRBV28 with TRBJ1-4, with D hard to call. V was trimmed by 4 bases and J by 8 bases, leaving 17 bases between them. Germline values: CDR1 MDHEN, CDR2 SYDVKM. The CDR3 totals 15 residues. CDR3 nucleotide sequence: TGTGCCAGCAGTTCACCGTACGGGGTTGGGGAAAAACTGTTTTTT. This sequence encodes CASSSPYGVGEKLFF.

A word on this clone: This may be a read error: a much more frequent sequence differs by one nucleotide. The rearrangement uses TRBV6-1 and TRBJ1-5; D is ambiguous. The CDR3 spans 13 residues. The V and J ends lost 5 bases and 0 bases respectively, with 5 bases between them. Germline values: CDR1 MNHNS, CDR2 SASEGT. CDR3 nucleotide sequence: TGTGCCAGCAGTCCGGATAGCAATCAGCCCCAGCATTTT. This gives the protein CASSPDSNQPQHF.

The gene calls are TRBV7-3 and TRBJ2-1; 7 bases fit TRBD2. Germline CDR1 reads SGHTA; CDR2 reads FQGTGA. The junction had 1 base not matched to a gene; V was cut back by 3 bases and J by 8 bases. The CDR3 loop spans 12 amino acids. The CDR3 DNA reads TGTGCCAGCAGCTTTAGCGGGTATGAGCAGTTCTTC. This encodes CASSFSGYEQFF.

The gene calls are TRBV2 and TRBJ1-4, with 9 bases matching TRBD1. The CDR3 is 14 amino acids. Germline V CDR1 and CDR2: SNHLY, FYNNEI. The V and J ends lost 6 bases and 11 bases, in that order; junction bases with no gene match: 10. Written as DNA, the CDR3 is TGTGCCAGCAGCGGACGGGACAGGGTTGGGAAACTGTTTTTT. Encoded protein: CASSGRDRVGKLFF.

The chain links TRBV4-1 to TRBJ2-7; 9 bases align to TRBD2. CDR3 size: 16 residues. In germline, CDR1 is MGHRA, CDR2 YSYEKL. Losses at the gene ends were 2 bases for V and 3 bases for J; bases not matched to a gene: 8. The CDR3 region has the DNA TGCGCCAGCAGCCAATACATAGCGGGGGACTTCTACGAGCAGTACTTC. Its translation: CASSQYIAGDFYEQYF.

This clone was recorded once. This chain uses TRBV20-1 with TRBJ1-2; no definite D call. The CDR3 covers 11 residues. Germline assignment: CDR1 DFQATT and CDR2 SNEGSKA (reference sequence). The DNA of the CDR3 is TGCCTCACGTTCGGGGACTATGGCTACACCTTC. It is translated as CLTFGDYGYTF.

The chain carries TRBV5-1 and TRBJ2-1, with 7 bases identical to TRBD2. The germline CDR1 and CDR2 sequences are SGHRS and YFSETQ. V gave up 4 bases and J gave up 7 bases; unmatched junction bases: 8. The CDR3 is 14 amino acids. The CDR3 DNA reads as TGCGCCAGCAGCGGCGGGAGTTTCGGGAATGAGCAGTTCTTC. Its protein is CASSGGSFGNEQFF. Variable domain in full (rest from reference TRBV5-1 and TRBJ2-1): KAGVTQTPRYLIKTRGQQVTLSCSPISGHRSVSWYQQTPGQGLQFLFEYFSETQRNKGNFPGRFSGRQFSNSRSEMNVSTLELGDSALYLCASSGGSFGNEQFFGPGTRLTVL.

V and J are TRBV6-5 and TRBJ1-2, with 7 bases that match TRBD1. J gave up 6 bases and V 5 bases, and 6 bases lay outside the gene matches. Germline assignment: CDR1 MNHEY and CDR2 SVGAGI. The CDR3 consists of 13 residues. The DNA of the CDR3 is TGTGCCAGCAGTCAAACAGGGGCGGATGGCTACACCTTC. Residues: CASSQTGADGYTF.

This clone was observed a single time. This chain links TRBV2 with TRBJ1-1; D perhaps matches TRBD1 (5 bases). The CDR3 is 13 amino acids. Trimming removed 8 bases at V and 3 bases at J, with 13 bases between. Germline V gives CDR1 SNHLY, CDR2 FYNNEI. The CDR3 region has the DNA TGTGCCAGCTTCAGGGTTCGGGACACTGAAGCTTTCTTT. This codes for CASFRVRDTEAFF.

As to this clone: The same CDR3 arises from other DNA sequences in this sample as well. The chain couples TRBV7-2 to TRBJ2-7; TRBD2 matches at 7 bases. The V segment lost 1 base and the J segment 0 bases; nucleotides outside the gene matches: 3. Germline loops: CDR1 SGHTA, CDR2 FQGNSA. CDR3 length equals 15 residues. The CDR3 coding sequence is TGTGCCAGCAGCTTAGTCTCGGGAGGCTCCTACGAGCAGTACTTC. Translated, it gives CASSLVSGGSYEQYF.

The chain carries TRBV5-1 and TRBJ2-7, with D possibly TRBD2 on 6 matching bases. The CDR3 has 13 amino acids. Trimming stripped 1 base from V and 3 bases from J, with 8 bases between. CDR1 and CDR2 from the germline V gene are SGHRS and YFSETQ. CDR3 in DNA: TGCGCCAGCAGCTTGCGGGAGAACTACGAGCAGTACTTC. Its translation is CASSLRENYEQYF.

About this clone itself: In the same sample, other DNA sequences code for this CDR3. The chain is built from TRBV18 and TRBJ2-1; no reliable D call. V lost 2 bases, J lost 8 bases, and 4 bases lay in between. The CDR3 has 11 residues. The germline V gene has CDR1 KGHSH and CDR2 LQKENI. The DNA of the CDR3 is TGTGCCAGCTCACCATTGGATGAGCAGTTCTTC. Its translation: CASSPLDEQFF.

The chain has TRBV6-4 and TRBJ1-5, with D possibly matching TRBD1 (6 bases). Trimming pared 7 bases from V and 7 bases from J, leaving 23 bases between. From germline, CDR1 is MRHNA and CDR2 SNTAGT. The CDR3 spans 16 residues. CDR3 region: CASTSGTLPNGQPQHF. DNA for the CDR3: TGTGCCAGCACCTCCGGGACACTCCCCAATGGGCAGCCCCAGCATTTT.

The CDR3 protein is CASSEERGSGSSNIQYF. The CDR3 coding sequence is TGTGCCAGCAGTGAAGAAAGGGGTAGCGGGAGTTCAAACATTCAGTACTTC. V gene TRBV6-1 combines with J gene TRBJ2-4; 9 bases align to TRBD2. V lost 1 base, J lost 6 bases, and 10 bases stayed unmatched. The CDR3 length is 17 residues. The germline CDR1 and CDR2 sequences are MNHNS and SASEGT.

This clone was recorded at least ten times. The CDR3 coding sequence is TGTGCCAGCAGTGAACCCTATAGCAATCAGCCCCAGCATTTT. This translates into CASSEPYSNQPQHF. The V and J genes are TRBV2 and TRBJ1-5; D is uncertain. With 2 bases removed from V and 0 bases from J, the gap between germline ends came to 5 bases. CDR3 size: 14 residues. Germline values: CDR1 SNHLY, CDR2 FYNNEI.

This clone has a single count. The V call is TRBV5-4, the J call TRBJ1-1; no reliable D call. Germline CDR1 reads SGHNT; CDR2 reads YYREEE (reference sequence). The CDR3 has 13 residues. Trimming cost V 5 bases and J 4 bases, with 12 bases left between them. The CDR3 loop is CASRQNRLTEAFF. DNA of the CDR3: TGTGCCAGCAGACAAAATCGACTCACTGAAGCTTTCTTT.

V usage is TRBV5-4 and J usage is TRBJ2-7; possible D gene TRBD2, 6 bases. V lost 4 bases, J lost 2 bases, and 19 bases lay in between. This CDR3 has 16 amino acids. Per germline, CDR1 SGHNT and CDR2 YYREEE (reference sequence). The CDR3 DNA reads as TGTGCCAGCAGCCTATCTATCGGGGGTATCACCTACGAGCAGTACTTC. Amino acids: CASSLSIGGITYEQYF.

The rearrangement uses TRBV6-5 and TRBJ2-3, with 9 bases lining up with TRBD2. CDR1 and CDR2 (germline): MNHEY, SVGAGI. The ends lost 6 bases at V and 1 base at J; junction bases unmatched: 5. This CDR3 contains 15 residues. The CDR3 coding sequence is TGTGCCAGCAGGCGGGAGGGCCTGGGCACAGATACGCAGTATTTT. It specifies CASRREGLGTDTQYF.

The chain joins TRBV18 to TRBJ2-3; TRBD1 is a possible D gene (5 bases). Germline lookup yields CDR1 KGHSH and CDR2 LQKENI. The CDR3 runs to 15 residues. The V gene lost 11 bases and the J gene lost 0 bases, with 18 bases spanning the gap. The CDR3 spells CAATGQGGSTDTQYF. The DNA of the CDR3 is TGTGCCGCCACCGGGCAGGGTGGGAGCACAGATACGCAGTATTTT. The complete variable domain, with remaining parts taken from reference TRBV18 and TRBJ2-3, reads NAGVMQNPRHLVRRRGQEARLRCSPMKGHSHVYWYRQLPEEGLKFMVYLQKENIIDESGMPKERFSAEFPKEGPSILRIQQVVRGDSAAYFCAATGQGGSTDTQYFGPGTRLTVL.

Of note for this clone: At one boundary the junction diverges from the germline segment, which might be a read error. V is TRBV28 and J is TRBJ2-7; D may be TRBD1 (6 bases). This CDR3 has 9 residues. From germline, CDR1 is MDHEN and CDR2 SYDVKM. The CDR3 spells CASGPGADF. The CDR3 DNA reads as TGTGCCAGCGGGCCAGGGGCAGACTTC.